These 6 T cell receptor beta chains came from one sample sequenced in a study of T cells after yellow fever vaccination (dated by TCRdb to about 2019). Libraries were made using 5' RACE. Sequencing was performed on an Illumina NovaSeq 6000. TCRdb reprocessing: public reads trimmed at Q25 with fastp, clones called with MiXCR, in-frame beta chains kept. Each CDR3 protein gets just one entry, which takes the most common genes and DNA from the rows behind it. The sample profile shows about 340,000 distinct CDR3 sequences; 3% to 4.5% of them were found once. The ten largest clones represent approximately 25% of the sample. The sample's treatment or condition, from its label and the paper: live attenuated yellow fever vaccine strain. The starting material was PBMCs, obtained 5 days after the yellow fever booster vaccination. Receptors originate from a man aged 18 to 29 who received the YFV17D yellow fever vaccine.

V is TRBV7-2 and J is TRBJ2-7; 9 bases line up with TRBD1. This CDR3 spans 13 amino acids. Trimming removed 5 bases from V and 7 bases from J; junction bases left unmatched: 6. The germline V gene encodes CDR1 SGHTA and CDR2 FQGNSA. The chain's CDR3 is CASSTGTGWEQYF. CDR3 DNA sequence: TGTGCCAGCAGCACCGGGACAGGGTGGGAGCAGTACTTC.

This clonotype was seen repeatedly, ten times or more. CDR3 in amino acids: CSARTSGKTQYF. CDR3 DNA: TGCAGTGCTCGGACTAGCGGAAAGACCCAGTACTTC. The chain employs TRBV20-1 and TRBJ2-5; 10 bases line up with TRBD2. CDR1 and CDR2 from the germline V gene are DFQATT and SNEGSKA (reference sequence). This CDR3 is built from 12 residues. V shed 5 bases and J 6 bases; nucleotides not matched to a gene: 3.

This clonotype has at least ten counts. The chain uses TRBV4-1 and TRBJ2-5, with 7 positions matching TRBD2. The V gene's germline CDR1 is MGHRA and CDR2 YSYEKL. Unmatched junction bases numbered 7, after V lost 4 bases and J lost 2 bases. This CDR3 region has 15 residues. The CDR3 nucleotides are TGCGCCAGCAGCCGCGCCTGGCGGGGGCAAGAGACCCAGTACTTC. It specifies CASSRAWRGQETQYF.

This clonotype was counted ten times or more. The rearrangement uses TRBV5-1 and TRBJ1-1; possible D gene TRBD1, 5 bases. V was cut by 0 bases and J by 7 bases, with 13 bases left in between. The CDR3 consists of 14 residues. CDR1 is SGHRS and CDR2 is YFSETQ in the germline V gene. The CDR3 DNA follows: TGCGCCAGCAGCTTGGAGGGTGACAGACTTGAAGCTTTCTTT. Residues: CASSLEGDRLEAFF.

The gene calls are TRBV10-2 and TRBJ2-3; D is uncertain. Trimming removed 3 bases from V and 3 bases from J, with 7 bases in between. The germline gives CDR1 WSHSY, CDR2 SAAADI. There are 13 residues in the CDR3. The CDR3 region is CASSDYATDTQYF. The CDR3 nucleotides are TGCGCCAGCAGTGATTATGCTACAGATACGCAGTATTTT.

The chain uses TRBV5-1 and TRBJ1-3, with a weak D call TRBD1 (6 bases). V was trimmed by 2 bases and J by 2 bases, leaving 8 bases between them. Germline V gene sequence: CDR1 SGHRS, CDR2 YFSETQ. The CDR3 is made up of 14 amino acids. The CDR3 protein is CASSFGTPGNTIYF. CDR3 coding DNA: TGCGCCAGCAGCTTTGGGACACCTGGAAACACCATATATTTT.